What follows are 27 T cell receptor beta chains derived from one specimen sequenced in a study of blood T cell repertoires in COVID-19. Produced via immunoSEQ multiplex PCR; TCRdb's table is partial and in-frame only. The table includes about 190,000 clones, about 85% detected once. The sequenced sample consisted of peripheral blood. The receptor source for this set is a young man with acute or convalescent COVID-19.

This chain uses TRBV11-2 with TRBJ2-3; D might be TRBD2 (5 bases). The germline V and J ends were trimmed by 1 base and 1 base, with 9 bases remaining between them. CDR1 is SGHAT, CDR2 FQNNGV, per germline. The CDR3 is 15 amino acids. The CDR3 spells CASSLAAGGTDTQYF. The CDR3 coding sequence is TGTGCCAGCAGCTTAGCCGCGGGCGGCACAGATACGCAGTATTTT. Variable domain in full (rest from reference TRBV11-2 and TRBJ2-3): EAGVAQSPRYKIIEKRQSVAFWCNPISGHATLYWYQQILGQGPKLLIQFQNNGVVDDSQLPKDRFSAERLKGVDSTLKIQPAKLEDSAVYLCASSLAAGGTDTQYFGPGTRLTVL.

The chain has TRBV6-6 and TRBJ1-1; D is ambiguous. The CDR3 contains 16 residues. Germline CDR1 is MNHNY and CDR2 is SVGAGI (reference sequence). Between the trimmed V and J ends, which lost 2 bases and 0 bases, there was a span of 13 bases. The CDR3 protein is CASSYPSQTMNTEAFF. DNA for the CDR3: TGTGCCAGCAGTTACCCTTCACAAACAATGAACACTGAAGCTTTCTTT.

V usage is TRBV5-5 and J usage is TRBJ2-7; D is undetermined. The CDR3 has 15 residues. Between the trimmed V and J ends, which lost 4 bases and 0 bases, there was a span of 14 bases. The V gene's germline CDR1 is SGHKS and CDR2 YYEKEE (reference sequence). CDR3 DNA sequence: TGTGCCAGCAGCCCCGAGGAGTGGAACTCCTACGAGCAGTACTTC. Residues: CASSPEEWNSYEQYF.

As for this clone: Other DNA sequences in this specimen translate into the identical CDR3. This chain connects TRBV19 to TRBJ1-6, with a tentative D call TRBD1 (5 bases). Germline CDR1 is LNHDA and CDR2 is SQIVND (reference sequence). The CDR3 runs to 14 residues. Trimming pared 3 bases from V and 7 bases from J, leaving 10 bases between. The CDR3 sequence is CASSIQGQNSPLHF. The CDR3 nucleotides read TGTGCCAGTAGTATTCAGGGTCAGAATTCACCCCTCCACTTT.

This clone was seen just once. The chain employs TRBV4-1 and TRBJ2-1, with a tentative D call TRBD1 (5 bases). V lost 0 bases and J 4 bases, leaving 10 bases between the germline ends. Germline-derived CDR1 and CDR2 are MGHRA and YSYEKL. The CDR3 consists of 15 residues. CDR3: CASSQDRGGYNEQFF. The CDR3 DNA reads TGCGCCAGCAGCCAAGATAGGGGCGGATACAATGAGCAGTTCTTC.

The gene calls are TRBV6-5 and TRBJ1-1; 7 nucleotides match TRBD1. The V gene end was trimmed by 6 bases and the J gene end by 1 base; junction bases not matched to a gene: 8. Germline V gene sequence: CDR1 MNHEY, CDR2 SVGAGI. There are 15 residues in the CDR3. CDR3 sequence (DNA): TGTGCCAGCAGGAAAGACAGGGTAAGGAACACTGAAGCTTTCTTT. Translating it yields CASRKDRVRNTEAFF.

In its sample, this clone was seen once. The rearrangement uses TRBV27 and TRBJ1-3; TRBD1 agrees at 7 bases. CDR1 and CDR2 (germline): MNHEY, SMNVEV (reference sequence). This CDR3 comprises 15 residues. V lost 5 bases, J lost 7 bases, and 11 bases stayed unmatched. The CDR3 loop is CASSLPDRNWNTIYF. DNA of the CDR3: TGTGCCAGCAGTCTACCGGACAGGAATTGGAACACCATATATTTT.

This chain's CDR3 is CASSFTASTNEKLFF. CDR3 DNA: TGTGCCAGCAGCTTTACAGCATCAACTAATGAAAAACTGTTTTTT. The rearrangement links TRBV14 to TRBJ1-4, with unresolved D. The germline V gene encodes CDR1 SGHDN and CDR2 FVKESK. V was trimmed by 5 bases and J by 0 bases, leaving 10 bases between them. The CDR3 is 15 amino acids.

This clone was picked up one time. For the CDR3, the DNA is TGTGCCAGCAGTTACGATGGGTTTCGAGGCACGCAGTATTTT. Amino acid sequence: CASSYDGFRGTQYF. The J gene is TRBJ2-3, the V gene TRBV6-5; D remains ambiguous. The CDR3 covers 14 residues. The germline V and J ends were trimmed by 2 bases and 9 bases, with 15 bases remaining between them. Germline V gene sequence: CDR1 MNHEY, CDR2 SVGAGI.

Comments on this clone: At one end, the junction sequence differs from germline, possibly due to a read error. This sequence joins TRBV7-9 and TRBJ2-2, with D possibly being TRBD2 (5 bases). The CDR3 loop spans 14 amino acids. Germline CDR1 SEHNR, CDR2 FQNEAQ (reference sequence). The CDR3 DNA is TGTGCCAGCAGCCTAGCCCTAGTACCCGGGGAGCTGTTTTTT. This codes for CASSLALVPGELFF.

This rearrangement joins TRBV6-5 to TRBJ2-7; 8 bases agree with TRBD2. V shed 4 bases, J shed 0 bases, and the junction held 8 bases outside the gene matches. This CDR3 contains 16 residues. Germline CDR1 MNHEY, CDR2 SVGAGI. DNA for the CDR3: TGTGCCAGCAGTTTACACCCCGGGACTAGCTCCTACGAGCAGTACTTC. It yields the protein CASSLHPGTSSYEQYF.

This sequence joins TRBV5-1 and TRBJ1-1; D unclear. Per germline, CDR1 SGHRS and CDR2 YFSETQ. Between the trimmed V and J ends, which lost 4 bases and 7 bases, there was a span of 11 bases. CDR3 length equals 12 residues. The CDR3 loop reads CASSEADGEAFF. In nucleotides, the CDR3 is TGCGCCAGCAGCGAAGCGGACGGTGAAGCTTTCTTT.

This chain joins TRBV18 and TRBJ2-7; 8 bases map to TRBD1. Germline trimming cut 0 bases from V and 6 bases from J; bases unmatched to any gene: 7. Germline V CDR1 and CDR2: KGHSH, LQKENI. The CDR3 totals 15 residues. The CDR3 here is CASSPPGQGRGEQYF. The CDR3 coding sequence is TGTGCCAGCTCACCACCTGGACAGGGTAGAGGCGAGCAGTACTTC.

The chain carries TRBV6-1 and TRBJ1-4, with D maybe TRBD1 (5 bases). Germline loops: CDR1 MNHNS, CDR2 SASEGT. The V end was cut by 3 bases, the J end by 3 bases, with 8 bases between. CDR3 length: 14 amino acids. CDR3 nucleotide sequence: TGTGCCAGCAGTGACAGGGCGGCTAATGAAAAACTGTTTTTT. Translation gives CASSDRAANEKLFF.

The chain uses TRBV29-1 and TRBJ2-3, with 12 bases that match TRBD2. There are 16 residues in the CDR3. The J segment lost 4 bases and the V segment lost 8 bases, leaving 13 bases of the junction unmatched. The germline V gene has CDR1 SQVTM and CDR2 ANQGSEA. CDR3 sequence: CSPEGSLAGGPDTQYF. CDR3 coding DNA: TGCAGCCCGGAGGGGTCCCTAGCGGGAGGGCCAGATACGCAGTATTTT.

This sequence joins TRBV19 and TRBJ2-3; 7 nucleotides line up with TRBD2. This CDR3 has 15 residues. Germline V gene sequence: CDR1 LNHDA, CDR2 SQIVND (reference sequence). V lost 6 bases and J lost 1; bases outside the gene matches: 7. The CDR3 sequence: CASSRLAARTDTQYF. The CDR3 nucleotides read TGTGCCAGTAGCAGGCTAGCGGCACGCACAGATACGCAGTATTTT.

The chain carries TRBV19 and TRBJ1-2; TRBD1 matches 7 bases. Germline trimming cut 3 bases from V and 2 bases from J; bases unmatched to any gene: 15. CDR1 is LNHDA and CDR2 is SQIVND in the germline V gene (reference sequence). The CDR3 runs to 18 residues. The CDR3 region is CASSIYPSGAGGNYGYTF. As DNA, the CDR3 is TGTGCCAGTAGTATTTATCCTTCAGGTGCAGGGGGGAACTATGGCTACACCTTC.

The genes are TRBV6-5 and TRBJ1-1, with 8 nucleotides matching TRBD1. V dropped 0 bases and J dropped 11; count of bases not matched to a gene: 14. The germline V gene encodes CDR1 MNHEY and CDR2 SVGAGI. The CDR3 has 16 amino acids. CDR3 amino acids: CASSYSFGRGPGWAFF. In nucleotides, the CDR3 is TGTGCCAGCAGTTACTCATTCGGCAGGGGGCCCGGTTGGGCTTTCTTT.

This chain joins TRBV9 and TRBJ2-3, with TRBD2 matching over 11 bases. This CDR3 has 16 residues. CDR1 and CDR2 (germline): SGDLS, YYNGEE. The J segment lost 3 bases and the V segment lost 4 bases, leaving 7 bases of the junction unmatched. In nucleotides, the CDR3 is TGTGCCAGCAGCCCCATACTAGCGGGAGTTACAGATACGCAGTATTTT. It specifies CASSPILAGVTDTQYF.

This clone has a single count. CDR3 sequence: CASSDRIFAGGCYTQYF. The CDR3 DNA sequence: TGTGCCAGCAGTGACCGAATTTTTGCAGGGGGCTGCTATACGCAGTATTTT. The V call is TRBV6-4, the J call TRBJ2-3; 8 nucleotides line up with TRBD1. V was pared by 2 bases and J by 7 bases, with 14 bases of the junction left unmatched. The germline V gene has CDR1 MRHNA and CDR2 SNTAGT. The CDR3 sequence is 17 residues long.

V is TRBV30 and J is TRBJ1-2, with D hard to call. The CDR3 has 13 residues. From germline, CDR1 is GTSNPN and CDR2 SVGIG (reference sequence). V was shortened by 0 bases and J by 5 bases, with 10 bases between the two germline ends. CDR3 in DNA: TGTGCCTGGAGTGTAGCGATACGGTATGGCTACACCTTC. Translated, it gives CAWSVAIRYGYTF.

The sample holds a few counts of this clone. The CDR3 is CSVVDSGKDYGYTF. The CDR3 DNA sequence: TGCAGCGTTGTCGATTCAGGCAAGGACTATGGCTACACCTTC. The chain joins TRBV29-1 to TRBJ1-2; D uncertain. Deletions cut 4 bases from V and 3 bases from J, with 15 bases between. The CDR3 spans 14 residues. Germline V CDR1 and CDR2: SQVTM, ANQGSEA.

This sequence joins TRBV6-5 and TRBJ1-3; D is uncertain. V was cut by 4 bases and J by 2 bases, with 6 bases left in between. The CDR3 covers 13 residues. Germline values: CDR1 MNHEY, CDR2 SVGAGI. The CDR3 coding sequence is TGTGCCAGCAGTTCGTCGGCTGGAAACACCATATATTTT. This codes for CASSSSAGNTIYF.

The J gene is TRBJ2-7, the V gene TRBV3-1 (or the pseudogene TRBV3-2); tentatively, D is TRBD1 (5 bases). The V and J ends lost 1 base and 7 bases respectively, with 11 bases between them. Looked up from germline, CDR1 is LGHDT and CDR2 is YNNKEL (reference sequence). The length of the CDR3 is 13 residues. Here the CDR3 reads CASSQGGLGEQYF. The CDR3 bases are TGTGCCAGCAGCCAAGGGGGCTTGGGGGAGCAGTACTTC.

CDR3 DNA sequence: TGTGCCAGCTCTCTAGGACAGGGGCTAGCCAAAAACATTCAGTACTTC. It codes for CASSLGQGLAKNIQYF. The gene calls are TRBV18 and TRBJ2-4, with TRBD1 matching 9 bases. This CDR3 has 16 residues. Per the germline V gene, CDR1 is KGHSH and CDR2 is LQKENI. The trim removed 6 bases at V and 0 bases at J, leaving 6 bases unmatched.

The genes are TRBV20-1 and TRBJ2-7; the match to TRBD1 covers 7 bases. This CDR3 spans 11 amino acids. V lost 8 bases, J lost 6 bases, and 7 bases stayed unmatched. The V gene's germline CDR1 is DFQATT and CDR2 SNEGSKA (reference sequence). The CDR3 reads CSFLRQGEQYF. The CDR3 DNA sequence: TGCAGTTTCCTCCGACAGGGCGAGCAGTACTTC.

This rearrangement joins TRBV28 to TRBJ1-5, with 8 bases identical to TRBD1. Germline CDR1 MDHEN, CDR2 SYDVKM. The CDR3 runs 15 residues. V shed 4 bases, J shed 2 bases, and the junction held 4 bases outside the gene matches. CDR3 in amino acids: CASSYRDRRNQPQHF. CDR3 nucleotides: TGTGCCAGCAGTTACCGGGACAGGCGCAATCAGCCCCAGCATTTT.